This is a list of T cell receptor beta chains from one sample in a study of blood T cell repertoires in COVID-19. TCRdb's table, derived via immunoSEQ multiplex PCR, lists solely in-frame clones and lacks some. The sample includes approximately 240,000 clones, about 88% of them seen just once. The specimen was peripheral blood. The origin of the receptors is a woman between 40 and 55 years old who had recovered from COVID-19. Both conserved end residues are part of each CDR3. The D gene is left open where the match is weak. Clone size is given for some rows only: seen once, a few or many times, or a class if the clone is expanded.

v_gene: TRBV4-1
j_gene: TRBJ1-2
abundance: NA
d_gene: NA
CDR3aa: CASSLGGGVRAGYTF
CDR3nt: TGCGCCAGCAGCCTCGGCGGGGGGGTAAGAGCTGGCTACACCTTC

v_gene: TRBV19
j_gene: TRBJ1-6
abundance: NA
d_gene: TRBD1
CDR3aa: CASSPPPDRVGNSPLHF
CDR3nt: TGTGCCAGTAGTCCACCCCCGGACAGGGTGGGGAATTCACCCCTCCACTTT

v_gene: TRBV11-3
j_gene: TRBJ2-7
abundance: NA
d_gene: NA
CDR3aa: CASSSGGVTYEQYF
CDR3nt: TGTGCCAGCAGCTCCGGCGGGGTTACCTACGAGCAGTACTTC

v_gene: TRBV24-1
j_gene: TRBJ1-3
abundance: NA
d_gene: NA
CDR3aa: CATSVPTGRSGNTIYF
CDR3nt: TGTGCCACCAGTGTTCCGACAGGCCGCTCTGGAAACACCATATATTTT

v_gene: TRBV3-1/TRBV3-2
j_gene: TRBJ1-2
abundance: NA
d_gene: TRBD1
CDR3aa: CASSQSRGSHYGYTF
CDR3nt: TGTGCCAGCAGCCAGAGCAGGGGGTCCCACTATGGCTACACCTTC

v_gene: TRBV2
j_gene: TRBJ1-5
abundance: few
d_gene: NA
CDR3aa: CASSEGARNQPQHF
CDR3nt: TGTGCCAGCAGTGAAGGGGCAAGAAATCAGCCCCAGCATTTT

v_gene: TRBV18
j_gene: TRBJ2-7
abundance: once
d_gene: NA
CDR3aa: CASRGGEAFYEQYF
CDR3nt: TGTGCCAGCCGAGGTGGTGAAGCATTCTACGAGCAGTACTTC

v_gene: TRBV28
j_gene: TRBJ1-5
abundance: NA
d_gene: NA
CDR3aa: CASSLWGRGGNQPQHF
CDR3nt: TGTGCCAGCAGTTTATGGGGCAGGGGCGGTAATCAGCCCCAGCATTTT

v_gene: TRBV30
j_gene: TRBJ1-2
abundance: NA
d_gene: TRBD1
CDR3aa: CAWSRRQGGPYGYTF
CDR3nt: TGTGCCTGGAGCCGTAGACAGGGGGGCCCGTATGGCTACACCTTC

v_gene: TRBV7-2
j_gene: TRBJ2-5
abundance: NA
d_gene: TRBD2
CDR3aa: CASSLGGGRETQYF
CDR3nt: TGTGCCAGCAGCTTAGGCGGGGGGAGGGAGACCCAGTACTTC

v_gene: TRBV5-1
j_gene: TRBJ2-5
abundance: NA
d_gene: TRBD1
CDR3aa: CASSLNRGPETQYF
CDR3nt: TGCGCCAGCAGCTTGAACAGGGGCCCCGAGACCCAGTACTTC

v_gene: TRBV15
j_gene: TRBJ1-2
abundance: NA
d_gene: NA
CDR3aa: CATSREGRGRYGYTF
CDR3nt: TGTGCCACCAGCAGAGAGGGCAGGGGCCGATATGGCTACACCTTC

v_gene: TRBV6-2/TRBV6-3
j_gene: TRBJ2-5
abundance: NA
d_gene: NA
CDR3aa: CASSYSRVRETQYF
CDR3nt: TGTGCCAGCAGTTACTCGCGGGTAAGGGAGACCCAGTACTTC